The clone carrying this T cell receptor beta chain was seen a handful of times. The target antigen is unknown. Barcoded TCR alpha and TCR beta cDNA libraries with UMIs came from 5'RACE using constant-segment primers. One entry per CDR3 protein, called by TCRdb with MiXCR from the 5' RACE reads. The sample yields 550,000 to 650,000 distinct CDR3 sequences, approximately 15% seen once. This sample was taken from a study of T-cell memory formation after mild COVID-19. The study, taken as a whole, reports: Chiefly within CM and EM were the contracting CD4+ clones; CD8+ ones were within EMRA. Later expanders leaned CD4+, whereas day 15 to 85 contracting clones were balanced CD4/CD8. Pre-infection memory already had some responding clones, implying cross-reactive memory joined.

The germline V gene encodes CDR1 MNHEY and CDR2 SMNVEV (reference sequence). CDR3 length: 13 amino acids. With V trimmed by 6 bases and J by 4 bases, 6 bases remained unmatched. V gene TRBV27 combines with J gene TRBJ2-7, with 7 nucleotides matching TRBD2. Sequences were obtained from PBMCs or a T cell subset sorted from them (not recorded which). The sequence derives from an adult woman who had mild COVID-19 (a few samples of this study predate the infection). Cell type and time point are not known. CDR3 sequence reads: CASSWGGRYEQYF. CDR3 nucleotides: TGTGCCAGCAGCTGGGGGGGAAGGTACGAGCAGTACTTC.